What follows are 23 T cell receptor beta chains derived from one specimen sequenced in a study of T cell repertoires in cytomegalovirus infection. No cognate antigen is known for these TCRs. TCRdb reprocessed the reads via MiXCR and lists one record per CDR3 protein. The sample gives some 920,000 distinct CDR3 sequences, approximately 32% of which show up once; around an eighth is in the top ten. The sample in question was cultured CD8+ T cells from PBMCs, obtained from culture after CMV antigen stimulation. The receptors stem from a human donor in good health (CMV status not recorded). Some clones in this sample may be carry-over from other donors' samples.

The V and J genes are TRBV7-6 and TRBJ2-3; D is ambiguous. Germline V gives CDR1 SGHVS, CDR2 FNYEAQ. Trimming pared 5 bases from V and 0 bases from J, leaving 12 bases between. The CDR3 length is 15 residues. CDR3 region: CASSPDVSSTDTQYF. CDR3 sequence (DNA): TGTGCCAGCAGCCCGGACGTCTCTAGCACAGATACGCAGTATTTT.

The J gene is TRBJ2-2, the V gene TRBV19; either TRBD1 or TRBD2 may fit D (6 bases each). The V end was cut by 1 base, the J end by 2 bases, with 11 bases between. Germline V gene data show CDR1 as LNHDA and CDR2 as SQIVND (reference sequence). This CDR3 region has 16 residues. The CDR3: CASSIGGGPNTGELFF. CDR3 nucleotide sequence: TGTGCCAGTAGTATAGGAGGGGGGCCTAACACCGGGGAGCTGTTTTTT.

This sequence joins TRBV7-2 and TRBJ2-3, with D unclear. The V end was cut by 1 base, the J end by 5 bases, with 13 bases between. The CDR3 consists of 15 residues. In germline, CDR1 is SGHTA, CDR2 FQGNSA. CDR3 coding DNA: TGTGCCAGCAGCTTAGGGACCCCCCCGGGAGATACGCAGTATTTT. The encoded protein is CASSLGTPPGDTQYF.

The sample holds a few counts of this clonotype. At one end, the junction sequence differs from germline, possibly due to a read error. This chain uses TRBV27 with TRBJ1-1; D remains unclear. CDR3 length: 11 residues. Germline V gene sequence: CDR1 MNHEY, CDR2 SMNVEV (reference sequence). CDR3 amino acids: CASILKTEAFF. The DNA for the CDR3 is TGTGCCAGCATACTGAAGACTGAAGCTTTCTTT.

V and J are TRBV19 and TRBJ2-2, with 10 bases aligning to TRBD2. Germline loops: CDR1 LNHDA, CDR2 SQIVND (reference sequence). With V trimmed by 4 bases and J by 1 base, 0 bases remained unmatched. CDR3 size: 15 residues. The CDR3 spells CASSTSGGNTGELFF. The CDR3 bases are TGTGCCAGTAGTACTAGCGGGGGGAACACCGGGGAGCTGTTTTTT.

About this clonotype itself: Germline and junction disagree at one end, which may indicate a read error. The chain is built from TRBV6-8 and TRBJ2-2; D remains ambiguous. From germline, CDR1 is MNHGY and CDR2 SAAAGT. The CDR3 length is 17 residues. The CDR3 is CASSYDLRQLNTRELFF. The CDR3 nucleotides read TGTGCCAGCAGTTACGACCTCCGACAACTCAACACCAGGGAGCTGTTTTTT.

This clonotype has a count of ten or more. CDR3 bases: TGTGCCAGCACCAGGGACAGGGGAGGAGAGACCCAGTACTTC. Translating it yields CASTRDRGGETQYF. This chain joins TRBV12-3 or TRBV12-4 and TRBJ2-5, with 10 bases lining up with TRBD1. Unmatched junction bases numbered 6, after V lost 7 bases and J lost 4 bases. CDR3 length equals 14 residues.

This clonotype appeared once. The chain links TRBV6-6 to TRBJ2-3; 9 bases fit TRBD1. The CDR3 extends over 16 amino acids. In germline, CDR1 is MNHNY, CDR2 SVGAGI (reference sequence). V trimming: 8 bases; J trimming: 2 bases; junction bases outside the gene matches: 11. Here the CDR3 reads CASAEIGTGLTDTQYF. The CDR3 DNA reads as TGTGCCAGCGCGGAGATAGGGACAGGGCTCACAGATACGCAGTATTTT.

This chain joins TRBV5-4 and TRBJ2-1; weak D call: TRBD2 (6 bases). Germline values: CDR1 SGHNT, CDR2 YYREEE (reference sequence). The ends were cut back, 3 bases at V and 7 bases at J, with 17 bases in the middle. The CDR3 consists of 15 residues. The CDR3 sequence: CASSSLVADANEQFF. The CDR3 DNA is TGTGCCAGCAGCTCCCTTGTAGCGGACGCGAATGAGCAGTTCTTC.

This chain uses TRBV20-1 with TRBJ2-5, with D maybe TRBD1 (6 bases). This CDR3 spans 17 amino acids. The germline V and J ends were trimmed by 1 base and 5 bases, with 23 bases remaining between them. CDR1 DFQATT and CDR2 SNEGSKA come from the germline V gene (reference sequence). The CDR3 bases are TGCAGTGCTAGAGCGCCACGACGGGACAATGCTCCGGAGACCCAGTACTTC. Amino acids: CSARAPRRDNAPETQYF.

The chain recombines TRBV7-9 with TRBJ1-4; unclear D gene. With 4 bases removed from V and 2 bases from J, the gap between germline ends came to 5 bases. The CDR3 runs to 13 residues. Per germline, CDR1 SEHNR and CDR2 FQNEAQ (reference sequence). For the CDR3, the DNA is TGTGCCAGCAGCTCCCCGACTAATGAAAAACTGTTTTTT. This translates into CASSSPTNEKLFF.

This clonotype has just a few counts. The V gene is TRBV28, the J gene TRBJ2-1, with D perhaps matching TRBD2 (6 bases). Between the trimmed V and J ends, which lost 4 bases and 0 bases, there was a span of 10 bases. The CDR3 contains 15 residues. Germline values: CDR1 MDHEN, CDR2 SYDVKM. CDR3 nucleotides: TGTGCCAGCAGTTCGGGAGCGAGCTCCTACAATGAGCAGTTCTTC. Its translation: CASSSGASSYNEQFF.

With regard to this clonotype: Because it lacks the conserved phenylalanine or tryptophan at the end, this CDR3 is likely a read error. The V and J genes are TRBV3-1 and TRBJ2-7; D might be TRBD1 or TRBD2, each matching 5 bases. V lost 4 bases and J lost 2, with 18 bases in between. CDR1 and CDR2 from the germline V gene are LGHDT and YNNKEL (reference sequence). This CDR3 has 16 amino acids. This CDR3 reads CASSLYRGRNPYEQYS. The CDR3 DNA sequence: TGTGCCAGCAGCCTATACCGGGGCAGAAACCCCTACGAGCAGTACTCC.

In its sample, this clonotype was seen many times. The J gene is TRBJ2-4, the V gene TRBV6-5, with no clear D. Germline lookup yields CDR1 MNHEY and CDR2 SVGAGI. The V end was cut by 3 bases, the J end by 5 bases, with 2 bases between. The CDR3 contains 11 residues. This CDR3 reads CASSYQNIQYF. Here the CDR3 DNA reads TGTGCCAGCAGTTATCAAAACATTCAGTACTTC.

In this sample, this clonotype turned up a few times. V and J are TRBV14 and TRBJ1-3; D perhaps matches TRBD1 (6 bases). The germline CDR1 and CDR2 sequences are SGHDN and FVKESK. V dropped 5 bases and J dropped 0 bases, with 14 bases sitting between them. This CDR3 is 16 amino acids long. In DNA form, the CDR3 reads TGTGCCAGCAGCTCTCTCGGGACACACTCTGGAAACACCATATATTTT. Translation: CASSSLGTHSGNTIYF.

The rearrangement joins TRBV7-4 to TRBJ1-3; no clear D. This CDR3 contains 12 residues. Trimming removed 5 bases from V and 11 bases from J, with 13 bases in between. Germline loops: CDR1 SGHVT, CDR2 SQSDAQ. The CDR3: CASSAASDPIYF. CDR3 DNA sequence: TGTGCCAGCAGCGCAGCCTCGGACCCCATATATTTT.

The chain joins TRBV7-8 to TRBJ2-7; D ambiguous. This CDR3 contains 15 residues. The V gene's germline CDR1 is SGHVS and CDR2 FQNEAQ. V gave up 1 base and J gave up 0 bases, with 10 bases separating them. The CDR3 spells CASSLEFPASYEQYF. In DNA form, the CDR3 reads TGTGCCAGCAGCTTAGAATTCCCTGCCTCCTACGAGCAGTACTTC.

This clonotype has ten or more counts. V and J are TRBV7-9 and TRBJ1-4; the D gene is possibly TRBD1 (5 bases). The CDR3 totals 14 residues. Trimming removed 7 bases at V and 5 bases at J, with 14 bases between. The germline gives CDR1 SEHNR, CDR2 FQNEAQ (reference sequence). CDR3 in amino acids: CASTPGRENEKLFF. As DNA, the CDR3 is TGTGCCAGCACCCCAGGGAGAGAGAATGAAAAACTGTTTTTT. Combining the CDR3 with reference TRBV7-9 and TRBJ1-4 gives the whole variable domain DTGVSQNPRHKITKRGQNVTFRCDPISEHNRLYWYRQTLGQGPEFLTYFQNEAQLEKSRLLSDRFSAERPKGSFSTLEIQRTEQGDSAMYLCASTPGRENEKLFFGSGTQLSVL.

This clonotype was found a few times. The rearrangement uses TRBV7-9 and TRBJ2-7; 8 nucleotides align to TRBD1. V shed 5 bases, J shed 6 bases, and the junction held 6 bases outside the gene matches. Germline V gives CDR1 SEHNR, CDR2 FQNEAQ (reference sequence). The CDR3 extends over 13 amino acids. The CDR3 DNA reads TGTGCCAGCAGCCCGACAGGGGCGCCCGAGCAGTACGTC. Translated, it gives CASSPTGAPEQYV.

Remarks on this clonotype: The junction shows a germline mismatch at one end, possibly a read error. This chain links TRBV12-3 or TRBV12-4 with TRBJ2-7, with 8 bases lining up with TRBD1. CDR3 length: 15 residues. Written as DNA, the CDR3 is TGTGCCAGTAGTTCCCTAATACAGGGGGCCTACGAGCAGTACTTC. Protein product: CASSSLIQGAYEQYF.

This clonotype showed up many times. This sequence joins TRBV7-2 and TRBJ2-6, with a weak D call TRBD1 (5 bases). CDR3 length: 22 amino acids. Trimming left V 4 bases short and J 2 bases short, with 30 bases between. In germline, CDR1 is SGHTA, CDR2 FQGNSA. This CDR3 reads CASSSFQGLPYTYTTGANVLTF. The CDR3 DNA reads TGTGCCAGCAGCTCCTTCCAGGGCTTACCCTATACGTACACCACTGGGGCCAACGTCCTGACTTTC.

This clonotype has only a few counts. The CDR3 DNA reads as TGTGCCAGCAGCTCCTGGGACAGGGCCGGGGAGCTGTTTTTT. As protein: CASSSWDRAGELFF. The chain uses TRBV5-6 and TRBJ2-2; 9 positions match TRBD1. This CDR3 has 14 amino acids. Germline V gene lookup returns CDR1 SGHDT and CDR2 YYEEEE. Germline trimming cut 3 bases from V and 6 bases from J; bases unmatched to any gene: 3.

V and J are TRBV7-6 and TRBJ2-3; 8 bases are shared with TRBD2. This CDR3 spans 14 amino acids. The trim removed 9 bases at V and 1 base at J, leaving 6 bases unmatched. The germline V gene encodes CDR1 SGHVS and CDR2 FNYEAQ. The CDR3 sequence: CASARGGGTDTQYF. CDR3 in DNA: TGTGCCAGTGCCCGGGGGGGCGGCACAGATACGCAGTATTTT.